This TCR beta chain was profiled in a study of T-cell memory formation after mild COVID-19. The study's findings and limits: Mainly in CM and EM were contracting CD4+ clones; CD8+ were in EMRA. The study detected some responding clones in pre-infection memory, suggesting cross-reactive memory joined.

Turning to this clonotype: Its antigen is undetermined.

Employing constant-segment primers, 5'RACE generated TCR alpha and TCR beta cDNA libraries bearing sample barcodes and UMIs. TCRdb called the 5' RACE reads again in MiXCR, with one record for every CDR3 protein. The sample has around 340,000 distinct CDR3 sequences; about 15% are singletons. CDR1 is MNHEY and CDR2 is SMNVEV in the germline V gene (reference sequence). The CDR3 is 11 amino acids. Trimming shortened V by 8 bases and J by 4 bases, and 6 bases separated the two germline ends. The chain combines TRBV27 with TRBJ2-1; D is ambiguous. The receptor was isolated from a man younger than 30 who had mild COVID-19 (a few samples of this study predate the infection). Cell type and time point are not known. Sequenced: PBMCs or a T cell subset sorted from them (not recorded which). CDR3 in amino acids: CASGEYNEQFF. DNA for the CDR3: TGTGCCAGCGGCGAATACAATGAGCAGTTCTTC.